This TCR beta chain was recovered during a study of CD8 T cells in Susac syndrome. Whole-study context: Patients with Susac syndrome were therapy-naive, on corticosteroids, or on intravenous immunoglobulin alone at blood draw.

Points from the study as a whole: The authors acknowledged that the study's TCR sequencing and HLA analysis involved relatively few individuals. The number of Susac-specific public clones found was 15 to 20 in total CD8+ repertoires and several in CD8+ TEMRA repertoires.

Details on this clonotype: The antigen is undetermined.

The length of the CDR3 is 11 residues. Germline V gene sequence: CDR1 SQVTM, CDR2 ANQGSEA. The ends were cut back, 2 bases at V and 4 bases at J, with 6 bases in the middle. Sequencing of TCR beta was undertaken in CD8+ and CD4+ T cells derived from blood. Reverse transcription of roughly 0.5 to 1 ug RNA was carried out with random hexamers. From the immunoSEQ multiplex PCR reads, TCRdb called clonotypes with MiXCR, one entry per CDR3 protein. The top ten hold approximately 0.48% of the sample, which has about 85,000 distinct CDR3 sequences, approximately 95% seen once. This rearrangement joins TRBV29-1 to TRBJ2-7; D unresolved. The sample taken for sequencing was CD8+ T cells from PBMCs. The sequence came from a human donor with Susac syndrome. The CDR3 DNA is TGCAGCGTTGAAACCCGTTACGAGCAGTACTTC. It specifies CSVETRYEQYF.